The 15 T cell receptor beta chains below come from one sample, sequenced in a study of neurological immune-mediated disorders. TCRdb analysed the 5' RACE reads with MiXCR anew, one entry per CDR3 protein. The top ten clones hold roughly 20% of a sample with roughly 23,000 distinct CDR3 sequences, more than 9% of them seen once. The material sequenced was PBMCs. All receptors derive from a woman aged 55-69 years with HTLV-1-associated myelopathy (HAM/TSP).

In this sample, this clonotype turned up many times. This chain joins TRBV15 and TRBJ1-1; D gene unclear. V lost 4 bases and J 5 bases, leaving 14 bases between the germline ends. Germline lookup yields CDR1 LNHNV and CDR2 YYDKDF (reference sequence). The CDR3 is 14 amino acids. CDR3 sequence (DNA): TGTGCCACCAGCAAGGAGGGAGTTGGAACTGAAGCTTTCTTT. Amino acid sequence: CATSKEGVGTEAFF.

The sample holds many counts of this clonotype. The chain joins TRBV20-1 to TRBJ2-1; D is ambiguous. The germline V and J ends were trimmed by 0 bases and 1 base, with 13 bases remaining between them. Germline loops: CDR1 DFQATT, CDR2 SNEGSKA (reference sequence). The CDR3 consists of 16 residues. This chain's CDR3 is CSARDPWATSYNEQFF. In DNA, the CDR3 is TGCAGTGCTAGAGATCCCTGGGCAACTTCCTACAATGAGCAGTTCTTC.

This clonotype showed up many times. The CDR3 DNA is TGCGCCAGCACTCCCTCAATTTATCTCGAGCCGGACGGTTTGAACACTGAAGCTTTCTTT. This sequence encodes CASTPSIYLEPDGLNTEAFF. This chain uses TRBV5-1 with TRBJ1-1; D is unclear. The CDR3 is 20 residues long. V was trimmed by 6 bases and J by 0 bases, leaving 30 bases between them. The germline V gene has CDR1 SGHRS and CDR2 YFSETQ.

The sample holds many counts of this clonotype. The rearrangement links TRBV4-1 to TRBJ2-2, with no clear D. Germline V lookup: CDR1 MGHRA, CDR2 YSYEKL. V was clipped by 9 bases and J by 3 bases, with 17 bases between them. The CDR3 extends over 15 amino acids. The CDR3 region has the DNA TGCGCCAGTATGGCCTACCGAGAGGACACCGGGGAGCTGTTTTTT. This gives the protein CASMAYREDTGELFF.

With respect to this clonotype: This may be a read error: a much more frequent sequence differs by one nucleotide. It is likely a read error, because the conserved phenylalanine at the end of the CDR3 is missing. The chain carries TRBV5-1 and TRBJ2-3, with D unclear. Germline lookup yields CDR1 SGHRS and CDR2 YFSETQ. The ends were cut back, 2 bases at V and 0 bases at J, with 4 bases in the middle. CDR3 length: 13 amino acids. The chain's CDR3 is CASSLPSTDTQYL. The CDR3 DNA reads as TGCGCCAGCAGCTTACCTAGCACAGATACGCAGTATCTT.

This clonotype was found many times. The genes are TRBV5-1 and TRBJ2-3; D is undetermined. The germline gives CDR1 SGHRS, CDR2 YFSETQ. V was pared by 0 bases and J by 4 bases, with 12 bases between. This CDR3 region has 15 residues. This chain's CDR3 is CASSLGSGGADTQYF. The CDR3 DNA sequence: TGCGCCAGCAGCTTGGGGTCCGGTGGTGCAGATACGCAGTATTTT. The full variable domain, its missing parts supplied by reference TRBV5-1 and TRBJ2-3, is KAGVTQTPRYLIKTRGQQVTLSCSPISGHRSVSWYQQTPGQGLQFLFEYFSETQRNKGNFPGRFSGRQFSNSRSEMNVSTLELGDSALYLCASSLGSGGADTQYFGPGTRLTVL.

Remarks on this clonotype: A much larger clone lies a single base off, so this may be a read error. The chain employs TRBV12-3 or TRBV12-4 and TRBJ2-4, with D perhaps TRBD1 or TRBD2 (5 bases each). The CDR3 spans 15 residues. The CDR3 nucleotides are TGTGCCAGCAGGAGGACCGGGACGGGCCCAAACATTAAGTACTTC. Its protein is CASRRTGTGPNIKYF.

Many counts were recorded for this clonotype. The V call is TRBV5-1, the J call TRBJ1-1; TRBD1 agrees at 9 bases. Unmatched junction bases numbered 16, after V lost 3 bases and J lost 1 base. Germline V CDR1 and CDR2: SGHRS, YFSETQ. The CDR3 totals 19 residues. The CDR3 protein is CASSSTRDRAGIGNTEAFF. For the CDR3, the DNA is TGCGCCAGCAGCTCGACAAGGGACAGGGCTGGAATAGGGAACACTGAAGCTTTCTTT.

Ten or more counts support this clonotype. This chain uses TRBV9 with TRBJ1-1; tentative D call: TRBD1 (5 bases). The CDR3 is 16 residues long. The ends were cut back, 3 bases at V and 1 base at J, with 16 bases in the middle. Germline V CDR1 and CDR2: SGDLS, YYNGEE. This CDR3 is CASSARGLSSNTEAFF. CDR3 DNA: TGTGCCAGCAGCGCCCGGGGCCTATCATCGAACACTGAAGCTTTCTTT.

There are many counts of this clonotype. The chain carries TRBV5-1 and TRBJ1-2, with D perhaps matching TRBD1 (5 bases). This CDR3 comprises 13 residues. Trimming pared 0 bases from V and 7 bases from J, leaving 10 bases between. Per germline, CDR1 SGHRS and CDR2 YFSETQ. The CDR3 sequence: CASSLAGIAGYTF. CDR3 DNA: TGCGCCAGCAGCTTGGCAGGGATCGCTGGCTACACCTTC.

This clonotype has at least ten counts. This rearrangement joins TRBV20-1 to TRBJ2-7; D gene ambiguous. The V gene lost 0 bases and the J gene lost 3 bases, with 15 bases spanning the gap. The CDR3 runs to 15 residues. Germline V CDR1 and CDR2: DFQATT, SNEGSKA (reference sequence). As DNA, the CDR3 is TGCAGTGCTAGAGATCTAAAAGGTGGGGTCTACGAGCAGTACTTC. Its translation is CSARDLKGGVYEQYF.

With respect to this clonotype: Sequence at one end of the junction differs from germline and may be a read error. This chain links TRBV20-1 with TRBJ2-1, with TRBD2 matching 16 bases. The germline V gene has CDR1 DFQATT and CDR2 SNEGSKA (reference sequence). This CDR3 region has 22 residues. For the CDR3, the DNA is TGCAGTGCTAGCCGATACGCGGGACTAGCGGGGGGGCCGCAGGCGTTATACAATGAGCAGTTATTC. Translating gives CSASRYAGLAGGPQALYNEQLF.

The sample holds many counts of this clonotype. The J gene is TRBJ2-1, the V gene TRBV7-9, with 10 bases that match TRBD2. V lost 2 bases, J lost 8 bases, and 9 bases stayed unmatched. Germline-derived CDR1 and CDR2 are SEHNR and FQNEAQ (reference sequence). This CDR3 region has 16 residues. The CDR3 sequence is CASSLRLAGVEDEQFF. The CDR3 coding sequence is TGTGCCAGCAGCTTACGCCTAGCGGGGGTGGAGGATGAGCAGTTCTTC.

This clonotype has at least ten counts. The CDR3 bases are TGTGCCAGCAGCTTATATCAGTCCTCCTACGAGCAGTACTTC. Amino acid sequence: CASSLYQSSYEQYF. The gene calls are TRBV7-2 and TRBJ2-7; D uncertain. The CDR3 length is 14 residues. V lost 2 bases and J 0 bases, leaving 8 bases between the germline ends. Germline V gives CDR1 SGHTA, CDR2 FQGNSA.

This clonotype came up many times. This chain connects TRBV7-6 to TRBJ2-2; 14 bases agree with TRBD2. The CDR3 is 16 residues long. V lost 3 bases, J lost 4 bases, and 1 base stayed unmatched. Germline values: CDR1 SGHVS, CDR2 FNYEAQ. CDR3 in amino acids: CASSLTSGGATGELFF. The CDR3 DNA reads as TGTGCCAGCAGCTTGACTAGCGGGGGGGCCACCGGGGAGCTGTTTTTT.